The present entry profiles one TCR beta chain with its context. Its antigen is still unknown. PCR primers comprised 60 Vbeta and 13 Jbeta primers. The data were produced by immunoSEQ multiplex PCR, yet TCRdb's version contains in-frame clones alone and is incomplete. Of some 120,000 clones listed, around three quarters were seen once; the top ten hold roughly 3.7%. These data are taken from a study of cytomegalovirus exposure and HLA in healthy donors. Study overall: The Caucasian-associated ancestry cluster held around 76% of 300 to 450 genotyped donors. Study results and limitations: Cytomegalovirus association was assigned to under 200 TCR beta chains.

The TCR sequence derives from a human donor in good health. Sequenced sample: PBMCs.

CDR3 nucleotide sequence: TGTGCCAGCAGTTCACCCGGGACAGGGGATAATGAGCAGTTCTTC. The encoded protein is CASSSPGTGDNEQFF. The chain has TRBV28 and TRBJ2-1; 10 bases fit TRBD1. The CDR3 is 15 residues long. From germline, CDR1 is MDHEN and CDR2 SYDVKM. The junction had 7 bases not matched to a gene; V was cut back by 4 bases and J by 7 bases. Full variable domain (remainder filled in from reference TRBV28 and TRBJ2-1): DVKVTQSSRYLVKRTGEKVFLECVQDMDHENMFWYRQDPGLGLRLIYFSYDVKMKEKGDIPEGYSVSREKKERFSLILESASTNQTSMYLCASSSPGTGDNEQFFGPGTRLTVL.